This T cell receptor (beta chain) was retrieved from a study of identical twins. Per germline, CDR1 LGHDT and CDR2 YNNKEL (reference sequence). The CDR3 has 13 residues. V shed 1 base and J shed 8 bases, with 8 bases lying between them. TCRdb re-analysed the 5' RACE reads in MiXCR, keeping a single row per CDR3 protein. The table lists about 190,000 distinct CDR3 sequences, more than 15% of them singletons. This clonotype was observed a few times. The sample also formed part of further work on T cells expressing NK-cell markers. From that report: The eight sequenced donors comprised seven who were HCMV-seropositive and one who was seronegative.

The V gene is TRBV3-1, the J gene TRBJ2-2; D is unclear. Sequenced input: CD8+ T cells sorted from blood. This receptor was obtained from a woman under 30 in good health. The CDR3 loop reads CASSQAVLGELFF. CDR3 DNA sequence: TGTGCCAGCAGCCAAGCGGTGCTAGGGGAGCTGTTTTTT.